The 32 T cell receptor beta chains in this list originate from one sample, sequenced in a study of vaccination effects on CD4 cells after COVID-19. This table comes from immunoSEQ multiplex PCR, and its TCRdb copy is limited to in-frame clones, with some not included. There are about 61,000 clones in the sample; roughly 81% occur only once, and about 2.4% lies in the top ten. No antigen has been identified for these receptors. Antigen-specific CD4+ T cells expanded by the ViraFEST assay with viral peptide pools were then sequenced. On approximately day 9 of culture, CD4+ T cells were separated out. The sequencing here drew on CD4+ T cells from PBMCs cultured with HCoV-229E spike peptides, taken before COVID-19 vaccination. Receptors were obtained from a human donor who received a COVID-19 vaccine.

This clone was detected once. The chain links TRBV28 to TRBJ2-1; 7 nucleotides align to TRBD1. From germline, CDR1 is MDHEN and CDR2 SYDVKM. V lost 5 bases and J lost 3; bases outside the gene matches: 10. The CDR3 spans 16 residues. In DNA, the CDR3 is TGTGCCAGCAGTCCGGGGACAGTTGCTAACTACAATGAGCAGTTCTTC. Residues: CASSPGTVANYNEQFF.

V gene TRBV2 combines with J gene TRBJ1-3; TRBD1 agrees at 7 bases. V lost 6 bases and J lost 4; bases outside the gene matches: 15. This CDR3 is 17 amino acids long. CDR1 SNHLY and CDR2 FYNNEI come from the germline V gene. DNA of the CDR3: TGTGCCAGCAGACCCCGACAGGGAACCTATTCGGGAAACACCATATATTTT. The encoded protein is CASRPRQGTYSGNTIYF.

V is TRBV7-2 and J is TRBJ1-1; D ambiguous. The CDR3 length is 13 residues. Germline CDR1 and CDR2: SGHTA and FQGNSA. V gave up 0 bases and J gave up 1 base, with 3 bases separating them. The CDR3, as DNA: TGTGCCAGCAGCTTAGCAAGGAACACTGAAGCTTTCTTT. Encoded protein: CASSLARNTEAFF. Complete variable domain (other parts from reference TRBV7-2 and TRBJ1-1): GAGVSQSPSNKVTEKGKDVELRCDPISGHTALYWYRQSLGQGLEFLIYFQGNSAPDKSGLPSDRFSAERTGGSVSTLTIQRTQQEDSAVYLCASSLARNTEAFFGQGTRLTVV.

This clone was seen just once. The chain employs TRBV3-1 (or the pseudogene TRBV3-2) and TRBJ2-6; D unresolved. The CDR3 sequence is 15 residues long. V was cut by 6 bases and J by 0 bases, with 9 bases left in between. CDR1 and CDR2 from the germline V gene are LGHDT and YNNKEL (reference sequence). The CDR3 DNA sequence: TGTGCCAGCAGAAACATCATCTCTGGGGCCAACGTCCTGACTTTC. Its protein product is CASRNIISGANVLTF.

The chain combines TRBV19 with TRBJ2-4; TRBD1 might be the D (5 bases). Germline CDR1 reads LNHDA; CDR2 reads SQIVND (reference sequence). This CDR3 contains 17 residues. Deletions cut 3 bases from V and 0 bases from J, with 15 bases between. CDR3 nucleotides: TGTGCCAGTAGTATTCTGGGGCAGGTGTTAGCCAAAAACATTCAGTACTTC. Protein: CASSILGQVLAKNIQYF.

This chain uses TRBV5-6 with TRBJ2-5; TRBD1 matches 7 bases. The germline CDR1 and CDR2 sequences are SGHDT and YYEEEE. Trimming at V came to 5 bases and at J to 4 bases, leaving 11 bases not matched to a gene. The CDR3 extends over 15 amino acids. The CDR3 bases are TGTGCCAGCAGTCCTCCGGATACAGGGGTAGAGACCCAGTACTTC. Residues: CASSPPDTGVETQYF.

This chain links TRBV3-1 (or the pseudogene TRBV3-2) with TRBJ1-3, with a possible D match to TRBD1 (6 bases). Between the trimmed V and J ends, which lost 4 bases and 2 bases, there was a span of 12 bases. This CDR3 comprises 15 residues. The germline gives CDR1 LGHDT, CDR2 YNNKEL (reference sequence). The CDR3 DNA is TGTGCCAGCAGCCTCAGGGGTAGTACTGGAAACACCATATATTTT. It codes for CASSLRGSTGNTIYF.

This clone occurred once. The CDR3 reads CASSSWVGTPGMWEQFF. For the CDR3, the DNA is TGTGCCAGTAGTTCTTGGGTCGGGACCCCTGGAATGTGGGAGCAGTTCTTC. The genes are TRBV19 and TRBJ2-1; D might be TRBD1 or TRBD2, each matching 5 bases. With 5 bases removed from V and 10 bases from J, the gap between germline ends came to 27 bases. This CDR3 has 17 residues. CDR1 and CDR2 from the germline V gene are LNHDA and SQIVND (reference sequence).

The chain is built from TRBV19 and TRBJ1-1; D remains unclear. Trimming pared 1 base from V and 2 bases from J, leaving 8 bases between. In germline, CDR1 is LNHDA, CDR2 SQIVND (reference sequence). The CDR3 consists of 14 residues. For the CDR3, the DNA is TGTGCCAGTAGTATAGCTCAAGCAAACACTGAAGCTTTCTTT. Amino acids: CASSIAQANTEAFF.

This chain joins TRBV6-5 and TRBJ1-5; possible D gene TRBD1, 6 bases. V gave up 6 bases and J gave up 7 bases, with 16 bases separating them. This CDR3 has 14 amino acids. CDR1 is MNHEY and CDR2 is SVGAGI in the germline V gene. CDR3 amino acids: CASRSPGDAQPQHF. CDR3 DNA sequence: TGTGCCAGCAGGTCCCCAGGGGACGCCCAGCCCCAGCATTTT.

The J gene is TRBJ2-1, the V gene TRBV18; D remains unclear. The V gene lost 2 bases and the J gene lost 6 bases, with 2 bases spanning the gap. The CDR3 loop spans 11 amino acids. CDR1 is KGHSH and CDR2 is LQKENI in the germline V gene. CDR3 in DNA: TGTGCCAGCTCACCAAGCAATGAGCAGTTCTTC. Encoded protein: CASSPSNEQFF.

V and J are TRBV6-5 and TRBJ1-4; 8 nucleotides align to TRBD1. There are 15 residues in the CDR3. V shed 4 bases and J 8 bases; nucleotides not matched to a gene: 9. The germline CDR1 and CDR2 sequences are MNHEY and SVGAGI. CDR3 region: CASSSFRGRGEKLFF. CDR3 coding DNA: TGTGCCAGCAGTTCCTTCAGGGGGCGCGGAGAAAAACTGTTTTTT.

This sequence joins TRBV18 and TRBJ1-2, with 7 nucleotides matching TRBD1. Germline values: CDR1 KGHSH, CDR2 LQKENI. This CDR3 is 17 amino acids long. After removal of 4 bases from V and 1 base from J, the junction contained 12 bases not matched to a gene. Here the CDR3 reads CASSQLDRPIGNYGYTF. The CDR3 nucleotides are TGTGCCAGCTCACAGCTGGACAGGCCCATTGGTAACTATGGCTACACCTTC. Using reference TRBV18 and TRBJ1-2 for the parts outside the CDR3, the full variable domain is NAGVMQNPRHLVRRRGQEARLRCSPMKGHSHVYWYRQLPEEGLKFMVYLQKENIIDESGMPKERFSAEFPKEGPSILRIQQVVRGDSAAYFCASSQLDRPIGNYGYTFGSGTRLTVV.

The J gene is TRBJ1-1, the V gene TRBV25-1; D gene uncertain. The CDR3 extends over 16 amino acids. Trimming removed 4 bases at V and 1 base at J, with 16 bases between. CDR1 and CDR2 (germline): MGHDK, SYGVNS. DNA for the CDR3: TGTGCCAGCAGTGCCCGGACGGTTTTTTCGAACACTGAAGCTTTCTTT. It encodes CASSARTVFSNTEAFF.

The V call is TRBV28, the J call TRBJ2-1; 7 bases match TRBD2. Per the germline V gene, CDR1 is MDHEN and CDR2 is SYDVKM. The CDR3 runs to 14 residues. V shed 2 bases and J 4 bases; nucleotides not matched to a gene: 2. The CDR3 is CASSLLAVYNEQFF. As DNA, the CDR3 is TGTGCCAGCAGTTTACTAGCGGTTTACAATGAGCAGTTCTTC.

The chain links TRBV5-1 to TRBJ2-5, with D possibly TRBD1 on 6 matching bases. The germline CDR1 and CDR2 sequences are SGHRS and YFSETQ. With 4 bases removed from V and 4 bases from J, the gap between germline ends came to 20 bases. This CDR3 is built from 16 residues. Here the CDR3 reads CASSPGPNRARETQYF. DNA for the CDR3: TGCGCCAGCAGCCCGGGTCCTAACAGGGCGCGAGAGACCCAGTACTTC.

The chain combines TRBV6-5 with TRBJ2-1, with 8 bases that match TRBD2. The J segment lost 11 bases and the V segment lost 2 bases, leaving 8 bases of the junction unmatched. This CDR3 has 14 residues. CDR1 and CDR2 from the germline V gene are MNHEY and SVGAGI. In DNA, the CDR3 is TGTGCCAGCAGTTACCCGGGGGGGGGCCCGAAGCAGTTCTTC. It codes for CASSYPGGGPKQFF.

The gene calls are TRBV7-3 and TRBJ2-1; 9 bases line up with TRBD1. V trimming: 5 bases; J trimming: 1 base; junction bases outside the gene matches: 9. Germline CDR1 is SGHTA and CDR2 is FQGTGA. The CDR3 consists of 17 residues. The CDR3 nucleotides are TGTGCCAGCAGCCCCGGGACAGGGAGAGTGTCCTACAATGAGCAGTTCTTC. Its protein is CASSPGTGRVSYNEQFF.

The chain couples TRBV24-1 to TRBJ2-3; possible D gene TRBD2, 6 bases. V was clipped by 5 bases and J by 2 bases, with 10 bases between them. The CDR3 sequence is 14 residues long. The germline V gene encodes CDR1 KGHDR and CDR2 SFDVKD. This chain's CDR3 is CATSGGDYTDTQYF. CDR3 DNA: TGTGCCACCAGTGGCGGGGATTACACAGATACGCAGTATTTT.

The gene calls are TRBV11-2 and TRBJ1-1; D is ambiguous. The V end was cut by 4 bases, the J end by 0 bases, with 12 bases between. The CDR3 covers 15 residues. Germline V CDR1 and CDR2: SGHAT, FQNNGV. The CDR3 is CASSSTSGLNTEAFF. The CDR3 bases are TGTGCCAGCAGCTCCACCTCAGGCCTGAACACTGAAGCTTTCTTT.

J is TRBJ2-1 and V is TRBV5-5; 15 bases agree with TRBD2. CDR3 length: 16 amino acids. V lost 5 bases, J lost 9 bases, and 9 bases stayed unmatched. Germline V gene lookup returns CDR1 SGHKS and CDR2 YYEKEE (reference sequence). CDR3: CASRLWTSGGVGEQFF. CDR3 bases: TGTGCCAGCAGACTCTGGACTAGCGGGGGGGTCGGTGAGCAGTTCTTC.

This sequence joins TRBV7-3 and TRBJ2-3; D possibly corresponds to TRBD2 (6 bases). With 8 bases removed from V and 0 bases from J, the gap between germline ends came to 12 bases. This CDR3 is built from 14 residues. Germline V lookup: CDR1 SGHTA, CDR2 FQGTGA. CDR3 sequence (DNA): TGTGCCAGCGCTTTAGGGACTAGCACAGATACGCAGTATTTT. Amino acids: CASALGTSTDTQYF.

The chain recombines TRBV5-1 with TRBJ1-3, with D possibly being TRBD1 (5 bases). CDR1 is SGHRS, CDR2 YFSETQ, per germline. The germline V and J ends were trimmed by 1 base and 2 bases, with 13 bases remaining between them. The CDR3 has 16 residues. In DNA, the CDR3 is TGCGCCAGCAGCTTGTCTGCAGGGACGACTGGAAACACCATATATTTT. Its protein product is CASSLSAGTTGNTIYF.

The chain couples TRBV5-4 to TRBJ2-5; 7 nucleotides match TRBD1. V gave up 4 bases and J gave up 2 bases; unmatched junction bases: 8. Germline-derived CDR1 and CDR2 are SGHNT and YYREEE (reference sequence). The CDR3 contains 15 residues. The CDR3 nucleotides are TGTGCCAGCAGCCTCACGGGACAGATACAAGAGACCCAGTACTTC. Its translation: CASSLTGQIQETQYF.

The chain carries TRBV9 and TRBJ2-6; possible D gene TRBD2, 5 bases. V was clipped by 4 bases and J by 1 base, with 9 bases between them. This CDR3 is built from 15 residues. Germline values: CDR1 SGDLS, CDR2 YYNGEE. The CDR3: CASSPRASGANVLTF. The CDR3 nucleotides are TGTGCCAGCAGCCCGCGGGCTTCTGGGGCCAACGTCCTGACTTTC.

The sample holds a few counts of this clone. V is TRBV10-1 and J is TRBJ1-1; D ambiguous. The germline CDR1 and CDR2 sequences are WNHNN and SYGVQD (reference sequence). The CDR3 is 12 residues long. V gave up 3 bases and J gave up 1 base, with 3 bases separating them. CDR3 nucleotides: TGCGCCAGCAGTGACCCGAACACTGAAGCTTTCTTT. Its protein is CASSDPNTEAFF.

V gene TRBV24-1 combines with J gene TRBJ1-3; D call uncertain. The CDR3 has 15 residues. V lost 4 bases and J 0 bases, leaving 9 bases between the germline ends. CDR1 and CDR2 from the germline V gene are KGHDR and SFDVKD. The CDR3 DNA sequence: TGTGCCACCAGTGACAGCCGAATCTCTGGAAACACCATATATTTT. Its protein is CATSDSRISGNTIYF.

This sequence joins TRBV4-1 and TRBJ1-3; D unclear. The V gene lost 0 bases and the J gene lost 0 bases, with 18 bases spanning the gap. Germline V lookup: CDR1 MGHRA, CDR2 YSYEKL. There are 19 residues in the CDR3. CDR3 sequence: CASSQDSLRRPSSGNTIYF. CDR3 sequence (DNA): TGCGCCAGCAGCCAAGATAGCCTAAGGAGGCCGTCCTCTGGAAACACCATATATTTT.

This chain links TRBV5-1 with TRBJ1-2; no clear D gene. The CDR3 sequence is 15 residues long. The V end was cut by 4 bases, the J end by 8 bases, with 21 bases between. The V gene's germline CDR1 is SGHRS and CDR2 YFSETQ. Written as DNA, the CDR3 is TGCGCCAGCAGCCCGCGGACGGGTGGGGTTTGGGGCTACACCTTC. Translated, it gives CASSPRTGGVWGYTF. Combining the CDR3 with reference TRBV5-1 and TRBJ1-2 gives the whole variable domain KAGVTQTPRYLIKTRGQQVTLSCSPISGHRSVSWYQQTPGQGLQFLFEYFSETQRNKGNFPGRFSGRQFSNSRSEMNVSTLELGDSALYLCASSPRTGGVWGYTFGSGTRLTVV.

The chain uses TRBV28 and TRBJ1-4; weak D call: TRBD1 (6 bases). The germline V and J ends were trimmed by 5 bases and 7 bases, with 17 bases remaining between them. The length of the CDR3 is 15 residues. Germline V CDR1 and CDR2: MDHEN, SYDVKM. CDR3 in amino acids: CASSITTGWGEKLFF. The CDR3 DNA follows: TGTGCCAGCAGTATCACCACAGGGTGGGGTGAAAAACTGTTTTTT.

The chain carries TRBV5-1 and TRBJ2-3; TRBD2 agrees at 9 bases. Losses at the gene ends were 5 bases for V and 2 bases for J; bases not matched to a gene: 9. The germline gives CDR1 SGHRS, CDR2 YFSETQ. This CDR3 comprises 16 residues. CDR3 in amino acids: CASRFTSGGITDTQYF. The CDR3 coding sequence is TGCGCCAGCAGATTTACAAGCGGGGGGATCACAGATACGCAGTATTTT.

V and J are TRBV5-1 and TRBJ2-2; 12 bases align to TRBD2. Germline values: CDR1 SGHRS, CDR2 YFSETQ. The CDR3 extends over 16 amino acids. V lost 5 bases and J lost 0; bases outside the gene matches: 2. In nucleotides, the CDR3 is TGCGCCAGCAGTGCTAGCGGGGGGGCGAACACCGGGGAGCTGTTTTTT. This gives the protein CASSASGGANTGELFF.